A single sample gave rise to the 27 T cell receptor beta chains below, sequenced in a study of cytomegalovirus exposure and HLA in healthy donors. TCRdb's table, derived via immunoSEQ multiplex PCR, lists solely in-frame clones and lacks some. The top ten hold under 4% of the sample, which has about 260,000 clones, about 90% seen once. Material for sequencing was PBMCs. The receptors derive from a woman aged 25 to 45 in good health and CMV-seronegative.

The chain employs TRBV5-6 and TRBJ2-7, with 11 bases fitting TRBD2. CDR1 SGHDT and CDR2 YYEEEE come from the germline V gene. CDR3 size: 15 residues. Losses at the gene ends were 4 bases for V and 3 bases for J; bases not matched to a gene: 6. Here the CDR3 reads CASSPGLAGHYEQYF. CDR3 nucleotides: TGTGCCAGCAGCCCTGGACTAGCGGGCCACTACGAGCAGTACTTC.

The J gene is TRBJ2-7, the V gene TRBV10-3; D possibly corresponds to TRBD2 (6 bases). CDR1 ENHRY and CDR2 SYGVKD come from the germline V gene. The length of the CDR3 is 14 residues. V was pared by 2 bases and J by 2 bases, with 10 bases between. The CDR3 here is CAISEGTRAYEQYF. DNA for the CDR3: TGTGCCATCAGTGAGGGGACTCGTGCCTACGAGCAGTACTTC.

This chain links TRBV7-6 with TRBJ2-3; D may correspond to TRBD1 or TRBD2 (5 bases each). V was pared by 2 bases and J by 1 base, with 10 bases between. CDR3 length equals 15 residues. Germline CDR1 and CDR2: SGHVS and FNYEAQ. DNA of the CDR3: TGTGCCAGCAGCTTAAGGGGTAGCGGCACAGATACGCAGTATTTT. This gives the protein CASSLRGSGTDTQYF.

The CDR3 coding sequence is TGCAGCGTTGAAGGGATTCTTGGTGGTTCGGAGGAGCAGTACTTC. It encodes CSVEGILGGSEEQYF. The chain recombines TRBV29-1 with TRBJ2-7, with D hard to call. Trimming took 1 base from V and 7 from J, leaving 20 bases between them. Germline V gene data show CDR1 as SQVTM and CDR2 as ANQGSEA. The CDR3 runs 15 residues.

The V gene is TRBV5-4, the J gene TRBJ1-1; 8 bases map to TRBD1. The CDR3 loop spans 13 amino acids. V trimming: 0 bases; J trimming: 7 bases; junction bases outside the gene matches: 2. Per germline, CDR1 SGHNT and CDR2 YYREEE (reference sequence). The CDR3 DNA reads as TGTGCCAGCAGCTTGGGAGGGACAGGTGAAGCTTTCTTT. Translation: CASSLGGTGEAFF.

The rearrangement links TRBV20-1 to TRBJ2-2, with no clear D. The CDR3 has 11 residues. The V gene lost 5 bases and the J gene lost 2 bases, with 3 bases spanning the gap. Germline lookup yields CDR1 DFQATT and CDR2 SNEGSKA (reference sequence). In nucleotides, the CDR3 is TGCAGTGCTCAAAACACCGGGGAGCTGTTTTTT. Protein product: CSAQNTGELFF.

The sample holds one count of this clone. In DNA form, the CDR3 reads TGTGCCAGCACCCAGACAGGGTCCCGCACAGATACGCAGTATTTT. This sequence encodes CASTQTGSRTDTQYF. V is TRBV2 and J is TRBJ2-3, with 7 bases identical to TRBD1. The CDR3 extends over 15 amino acids. V lost 7 bases to trimming and J lost 1 base; unmatched junction nucleotides: 8. Germline CDR1 is SNHLY and CDR2 is FYNNEI.

The chain has TRBV5-3 and TRBJ2-7, with 14 bases aligning to TRBD2. TRBV5-3 is known as an ORF, though its function is uncertain. This CDR3 comprises 19 residues. V was pared by 5 bases and J by 6 bases, with 19 bases of the junction left unmatched. CDR3 amino acids: CARRWGLAGVEGSTGEQYF. Written as DNA, the CDR3 is TGTGCCAGAAGATGGGGACTAGCGGGAGTGGAAGGCTCTACTGGCGAGCAGTACTTC.

The chain uses TRBV15 and TRBJ2-5, with TRBD2 matching 8 bases. The CDR3 has 14 residues. The germline gives CDR1 LNHNV, CDR2 YYDKDF (reference sequence). V shed 0 bases, J shed 7 bases, and the junction held 4 bases outside the gene matches. CDR3 residues: CATSREAGAGTQYF. DNA for the CDR3: TGTGCCACCAGCAGAGAAGCGGGGGCAGGGACCCAGTACTTC.

The chain recombines TRBV7-7 with TRBJ2-3, with D possibly being TRBD1 or TRBD2 (5 bases each). The germline gives CDR1 SSHAT, CDR2 FNYEAQ (reference sequence). V was pared by 5 bases and J by 7 bases, with 19 bases between. The CDR3 runs 15 residues. The CDR3 spells CASSPGAEPGHTQYF. Written as DNA, the CDR3 is TGTGCCAGCAGCCCCGGGGCGGAACCAGGTCATACGCAGTATTTT.

The chain employs TRBV5-1 and TRBJ2-7; TRBD2 agrees at 8 bases. Per germline, CDR1 SGHRS and CDR2 YFSETQ. CDR3 length equals 14 residues. With V trimmed by 3 bases and J by 0 bases, 2 bases remained unmatched. DNA for the CDR3: TGCGCCAGCAGCTCCACTAGCGGCTCCTACGAGCAGTACTTC. This gives the protein CASSSTSGSYEQYF.

The chain uses TRBV13 and TRBJ2-1; D remains ambiguous. This CDR3 comprises 14 residues. The germline V and J ends were trimmed by 5 bases and 7 bases, with 15 bases remaining between them. In germline, CDR1 is PRHDT, CDR2 FYEKMQ (reference sequence). DNA of the CDR3: TGTGCCAGCAGCCGCCCCAACCTAAGGAATGAGCAGTTCTTC. It translates to CASSRPNLRNEQFF.

Written as DNA, the CDR3 is TGTGCCAGCAGCTCCCTCCGCACAGATACGCAGTATTTT. Translation: CASSSLRTDTQYF. The rearrangement joins TRBV7-2 to TRBJ2-3, with unresolved D. CDR1 is SGHTA, CDR2 FQGNSA, per germline. The V end was cut by 4 bases, the J end by 1 base, with 6 bases between. The CDR3 is 13 amino acids.

The V call is TRBV25-1, the J call TRBJ2-1; the D gene could be TRBD1 or TRBD2 (5 bases each). V was pared by 5 bases and J by 5 bases, with 16 bases between. The CDR3 covers 15 residues. Looked up from germline, CDR1 is MGHDK and CDR2 is SYGVNS. In nucleotides, the CDR3 is TGTGCCAGCAGTCTCTCCGGGACCCATAACAATGAGCAGTTCTTC. The encoded protein is CASSLSGTHNNEQFF.

This clone was recorded once. This chain connects TRBV11-3 to TRBJ2-3; a possible D gene is TRBD1 (6 bases). V was cut by 3 bases and J by 1 base, with 11 bases left in between. Germline CDR1 and CDR2: SGHNT and YENEEA. The CDR3 loop spans 15 amino acids. CDR3 amino acids: CASSFGGHRTDTQYF. The CDR3 nucleotides read TGTGCCAGCAGCTTTGGGGGACACCGCACAGATACGCAGTATTTT.

DNA for the CDR3: TGTGCCAGCAGCTCACAGGATTACGAAGGAGAGTACTTC. Amino acids: CASSSQDYEGEYF. The gene calls are TRBV7-9 and TRBJ2-7; perhaps TRBD1 as D (5 bases). The CDR3 sequence is 13 residues long. Trimming removed 4 bases at V and 11 bases at J, with 18 bases between. CDR1 is SEHNR, CDR2 FQNEAQ, per germline (reference sequence).

The rearrangement uses TRBV27 and TRBJ2-7, with 11 bases that match TRBD1. The CDR3 covers 15 residues. V lost 3 bases to trimming and J lost 6 bases; unmatched junction nucleotides: 7. Germline V lookup: CDR1 MNHEY, CDR2 SMNVEV (reference sequence). The DNA of the CDR3 is TGTGCCAGCAGTTTGTCCGGGACAGGGGGTCCCGAGCAGTACTTC. Its protein product is CASSLSGTGGPEQYF.

The chain carries TRBV6-5 and TRBJ2-3; D unresolved. The germline gives CDR1 MNHEY, CDR2 SVGAGI. The CDR3 is 16 amino acids. V lost 2 bases, J lost 6 bases, and 18 bases lay in between. The DNA for the CDR3 is TGTGCCAGCAGTTACACCACAAGAGGTATCACGGATACGCAGTATTTT. Translating it yields CASSYTTRGITDTQYF.

Note on this clone: Additional DNA sequences in this sample encode the identical CDR3. The CDR3 region has the DNA TGTGCCAGCAGTAGTACCGGGGAGCTGTTTTTT. It codes for CASSSTGELFF. V and J are TRBV6-6 and TRBJ2-2, with unresolved D. The germline gives CDR1 MNHNY, CDR2 SVGAGI (reference sequence). V lost 5 bases to trimming and J lost 5 bases, with 3 bases between them. The CDR3 has 11 residues.

The chain carries TRBV4-3 and TRBJ2-5, with 7 nucleotides matching TRBD1. CDR1 is LGHNA, CDR2 YSLEER, per germline. The V gene end was trimmed by 4 bases and the J gene end by 4 bases; junction bases not matched to a gene: 3. The CDR3 totals 13 residues. CDR3 loop: CASSPRQGETQYF. In DNA, the CDR3 is TGCGCCAGCAGCCCTCGACAGGGAGAGACCCAGTACTTC.

This chain links TRBV5-6 with TRBJ2-7; weak D call: TRBD1 (6 bases). CDR1 and CDR2 from the germline V gene are SGHDT and YYEEEE. CDR3 length: 14 residues. V was trimmed by 3 bases and J by 1 base, leaving 11 bases between them. CDR3 in DNA: TGTGCCAGCAGCTGGACAGTCACTTCCTACGAGCAGTACTTC. Its translation: CASSWTVTSYEQYF.

The chain has TRBV6-6 and TRBJ2-7; 8 bases fit TRBD1. This CDR3 is 15 amino acids long. CDR1 and CDR2 (germline): MNHNY, SVGAGI (reference sequence). Losses at the gene ends were 5 bases for V and 0 bases for J; bases not matched to a gene: 6. CDR3 DNA sequence: TGTGCCAGCAGTGACAGGGGACCGAGCTCCTACGAGCAGTACTTC. It yields the protein CASSDRGPSSYEQYF.

This clone showed up just a few times. The genes are TRBV4-2 and TRBJ1-2; no clear D. Trimming cost V 0 bases and J 0 bases, with 11 bases left between them. Per the germline V gene, CDR1 is LGHNA and CDR2 is YNFKEQ. The CDR3 sequence is 16 residues long. The CDR3: CASSQDFSNSNYGYTF. The CDR3 coding sequence is TGTGCCAGCAGCCAAGATTTTAGTAACTCTAACTATGGCTACACCTTC.

This sequence joins TRBV4-1 and TRBJ2-7, with unresolved D. Germline CDR1 and CDR2: MGHRA and YSYEKL. V gave up 0 bases and J gave up 0 bases, with 9 bases separating them. This CDR3 is 15 amino acids long. CDR3 DNA sequence: TGCGCCAGCAGCCAAGATCCCGACTTCTCCTACGAGCAGTACTTC. It is translated as CASSQDPDFSYEQYF.

The chain recombines TRBV14 with TRBJ2-1, with D perhaps TRBD2 (6 bases). The V end was cut by 8 bases, the J end by 3 bases, with 29 bases between. This CDR3 region has 19 residues. Germline lookup yields CDR1 SGHDN and CDR2 FVKESK. Here the CDR3 reads CASGPLFPGLPEFYNEQFF. The CDR3 region has the DNA TGTGCCAGCGGCCCCTTGTTTCCGGGACTCCCCGAATTCTACAATGAGCAGTTCTTC.

This chain uses TRBV27 with TRBJ1-4; possibly TRBD1 for D (5 bases). Germline V gene data show CDR1 as MNHEY and CDR2 as SMNVEV (reference sequence). Deletions cut 3 bases from V and 7 bases from J, with 9 bases between. This CDR3 contains 13 residues. CDR3 sequence (DNA): TGTGCCAGCAGTTTCAGGGCGAGTGAAAAACTGTTTTTT. This translates into CASSFRASEKLFF. Based on the CDR3 plus reference TRBV27 and TRBJ1-4, the full variable domain is EAQVTQNPRYLITVTGKKLTVTCSQNMNHEYMSWYRQDPGLGLRQIYYSMNVEVTDKGDVPEGYKVSRKEKRNFPLILESPSPNQTSLYFCASSFRASEKLFFGSGTQLSVL.

The rearrangement joins TRBV7-2 to TRBJ2-7; a possible D gene is TRBD1 (6 bases). This CDR3 has 17 residues. Germline CDR1 is SGHTA and CDR2 is FQGNSA. Trimming shortened V by 5 bases and J by 0 bases, and 20 bases separated the two germline ends. The CDR3 loop reads CASSVVPGAFSSYEQYF. CDR3 bases: TGTGCCAGCAGCGTCGTTCCAGGGGCCTTCAGCTCCTACGAGCAGTACTTC.